The TCR beta chain described here comes from a study of control samples from healthy donors and cancer patients. This clone was observed a single time. The length of the CDR3 is 15 residues. V lost 5 bases and J lost 2, with 16 bases in between. Germline lookup yields CDR1 SGHNT and CDR2 YYREEE (reference sequence). Here immunoSEQ multiplex PCR was the method, and the copy in TCRdb shows in-frame clones only, minus some. The repertoire holds 71,000 or so clones, with just under 90% as singletons. The sample consisted of PBMCs. The chain couples TRBV5-4 to TRBJ2-5; weak D call: TRBD1 (6 bases). The receptor comes from a man aged 55 to 70 with lung cancer. CDR3 bases: TGTGCCAGCAGTCGCAGCGGAAGGGGGCAAGAGACCCAGTACTTC. It is translated as CASSRSGRGQETQYF.